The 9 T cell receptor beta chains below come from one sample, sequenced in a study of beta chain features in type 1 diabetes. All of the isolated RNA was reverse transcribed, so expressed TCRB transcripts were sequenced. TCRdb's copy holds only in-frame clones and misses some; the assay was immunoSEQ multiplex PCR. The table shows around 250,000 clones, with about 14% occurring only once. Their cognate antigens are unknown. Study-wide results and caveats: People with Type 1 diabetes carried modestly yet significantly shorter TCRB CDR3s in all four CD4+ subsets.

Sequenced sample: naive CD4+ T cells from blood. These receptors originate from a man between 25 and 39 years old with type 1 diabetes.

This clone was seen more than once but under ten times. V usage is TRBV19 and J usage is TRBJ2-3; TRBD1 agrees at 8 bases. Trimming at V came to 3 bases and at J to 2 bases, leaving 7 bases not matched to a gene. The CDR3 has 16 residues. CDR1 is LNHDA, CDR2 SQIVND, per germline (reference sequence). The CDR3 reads CASSISGQGNTDTQYF. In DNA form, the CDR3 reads TGTGCCAGTAGTATCTCCGGACAGGGAAACACAGATACGCAGTATTTT. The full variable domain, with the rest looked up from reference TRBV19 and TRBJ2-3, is DGGITQSPKYLFRKEGQNVTLSCEQNLNHDAMYWYRQDPGQGLRLIYYSQIVNDFQKGDIAEGYSVSREKKESFPLTVTSAQKNPTAFYLCASSISGQGNTDTQYFGPGTRLTVL.

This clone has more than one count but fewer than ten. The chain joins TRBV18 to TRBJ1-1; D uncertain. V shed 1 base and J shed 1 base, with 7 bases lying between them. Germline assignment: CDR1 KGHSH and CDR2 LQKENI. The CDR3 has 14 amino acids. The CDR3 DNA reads TGTGCCAGCTCACCACTAAGCGAGAACACTGAAGCTTTCTTT. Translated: CASSPLSENTEAFF.

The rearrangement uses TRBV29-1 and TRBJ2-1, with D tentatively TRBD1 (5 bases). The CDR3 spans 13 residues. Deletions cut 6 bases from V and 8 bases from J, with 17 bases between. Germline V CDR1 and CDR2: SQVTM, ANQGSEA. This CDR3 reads CSVRWGRTHEQFF. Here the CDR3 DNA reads TGCAGCGTCCGCTGGGGCCGGACGCATGAGCAGTTCTTC.

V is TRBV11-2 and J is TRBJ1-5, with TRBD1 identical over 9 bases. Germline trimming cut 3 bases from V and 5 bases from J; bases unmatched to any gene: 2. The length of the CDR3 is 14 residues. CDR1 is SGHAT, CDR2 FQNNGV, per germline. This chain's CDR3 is CASSLGQGDQPQHF. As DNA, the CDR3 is TGTGCCAGCAGCTTGGGACAGGGAGATCAGCCCCAGCATTTT.

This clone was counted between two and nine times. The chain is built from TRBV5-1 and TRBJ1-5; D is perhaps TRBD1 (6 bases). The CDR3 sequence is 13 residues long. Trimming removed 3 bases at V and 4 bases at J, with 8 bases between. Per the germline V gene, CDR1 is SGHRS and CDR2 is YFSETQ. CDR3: CASSSGQNQPQHF. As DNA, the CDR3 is TGCGCCAGCAGCTCTGGACAGAATCAGCCCCAGCATTTT.

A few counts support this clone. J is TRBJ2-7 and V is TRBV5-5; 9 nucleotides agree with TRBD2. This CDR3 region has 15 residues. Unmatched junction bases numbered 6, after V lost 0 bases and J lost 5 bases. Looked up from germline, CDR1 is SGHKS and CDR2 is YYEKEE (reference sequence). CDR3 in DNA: TGTGCCAGCAGCTTGGGACAGCGGGAGGACCACGAGCAGTACTTC. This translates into CASSLGQREDHEQYF.

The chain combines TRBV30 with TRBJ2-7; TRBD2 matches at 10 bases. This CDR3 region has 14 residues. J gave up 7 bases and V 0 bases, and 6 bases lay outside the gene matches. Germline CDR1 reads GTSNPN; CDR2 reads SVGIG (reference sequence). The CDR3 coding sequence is TGTGCCTGGAGTGTAGCGGGAGGGGGAGGTGAGCAGTACTTC. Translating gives CAWSVAGGGGEQYF.

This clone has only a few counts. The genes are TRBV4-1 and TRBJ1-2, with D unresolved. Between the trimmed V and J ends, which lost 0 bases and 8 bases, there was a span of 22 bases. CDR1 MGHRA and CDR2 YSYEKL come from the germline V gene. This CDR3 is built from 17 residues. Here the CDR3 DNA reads TGCGCCAGCAGCCAAGATGGAGGGCCAGCGAGCTATGACGGCTACACCTTC. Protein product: CASSQDGGPASYDGYTF.

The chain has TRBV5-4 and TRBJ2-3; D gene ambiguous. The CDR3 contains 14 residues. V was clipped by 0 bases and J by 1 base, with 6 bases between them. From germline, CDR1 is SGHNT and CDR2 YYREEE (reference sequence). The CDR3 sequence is CASSLDRGTDTQYF. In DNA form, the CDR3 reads TGTGCCAGCAGCTTGGACCGGGGCACAGATACGCAGTATTTT.